This paragraph covers one T cell receptor beta chain sequence. The entry originates in a study of blood T cells in healthy people across ages. The CDR3 consists of 16 residues. Germline V gene sequence: CDR1 SGHTA, CDR2 FQGNSA. V lost 0 bases, J lost 2 bases, and 4 bases stayed unmatched. Sample-barcoded 5' priming and a J-beta primer mix drove a second PCR of roughly 6 to 12 cycles. TCRdb independently ran MiXCR on the 5' RACE reads; one entry per CDR3 protein. The top ten clones hold about 20% of a sample with hundreds of thousands of distinct CDR3 sequences, about a fifth of them seen once. The chain recombines TRBV7-2 with TRBJ2-1; 7 nucleotides align to TRBD2. The sample taken for sequencing was blood. This TCR was sampled from a man in his 70s in good health. CDR3 loop: CASSLASAGAYNEQFF. CDR3 DNA sequence: TGTGCCAGCAGCTTAGCCTCTGCGGGGGCCTACAATGAGCAGTTCTTC. The full variable domain, with the rest looked up from reference TRBV7-2 and TRBJ2-1, is GAGVSQSPSNKVTEKGKDVELRCDPISGHTALYWYRQSLGQGLEFLIYFQGNSAPDKSGLPSDRFSAERTGGSVSTLTIQRTQQEDSAVYLCASSLASAGAYNEQFFGPGTRLTVL.